This T cell receptor beta chain came from a study of T cell responses to AZD1222 COVID-19 vaccine. Germline values: CDR1 SEHNR, CDR2 FQNEAQ (reference sequence). V shed 2 bases and J 4 bases; nucleotides not matched to a gene: 6. This CDR3 is built from 16 residues. TCRdb's table, derived via immunoSEQ multiplex PCR, lists solely in-frame clones and lacks some. Found here are 55,000 to 75,000 clones, around 74% of them singletons; the top ten hold around 25%. This receptor was obtained from an adult in good health. V usage is TRBV7-9 and J usage is TRBJ2-2; the match to TRBD1 covers 8 bases. This sample comprised peripheral blood, obtained on day 0 of MenACWY control vaccination. In DNA, the CDR3 is TGTGCCAGCAGCTTAAGAGCAGGGGGCTTCACCGGGGAGCTGTTTTTT. Translation: CASSLRAGGFTGELFF.